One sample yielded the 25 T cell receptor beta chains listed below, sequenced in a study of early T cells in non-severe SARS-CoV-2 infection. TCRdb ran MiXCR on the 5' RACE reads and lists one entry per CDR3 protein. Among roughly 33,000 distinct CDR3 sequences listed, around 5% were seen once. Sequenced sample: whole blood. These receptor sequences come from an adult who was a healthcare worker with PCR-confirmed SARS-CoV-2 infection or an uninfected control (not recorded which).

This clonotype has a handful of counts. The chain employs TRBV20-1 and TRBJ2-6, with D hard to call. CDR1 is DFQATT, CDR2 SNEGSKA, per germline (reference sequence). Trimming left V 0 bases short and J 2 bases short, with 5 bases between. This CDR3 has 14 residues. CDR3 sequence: CSARDPPGANVLTF. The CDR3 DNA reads TGCAGTGCTAGAGACCCGCCTGGGGCCAACGTCCTGACTTTC.

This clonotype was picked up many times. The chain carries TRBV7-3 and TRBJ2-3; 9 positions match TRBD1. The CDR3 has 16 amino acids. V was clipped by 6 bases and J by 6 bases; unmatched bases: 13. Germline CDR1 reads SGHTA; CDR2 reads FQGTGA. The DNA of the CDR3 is TGTGCCAGCAGTTCCGGAGGGACAGGGTCATCTGATACGCAGTATTTT. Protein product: CASSSGGTGSSDTQYF.

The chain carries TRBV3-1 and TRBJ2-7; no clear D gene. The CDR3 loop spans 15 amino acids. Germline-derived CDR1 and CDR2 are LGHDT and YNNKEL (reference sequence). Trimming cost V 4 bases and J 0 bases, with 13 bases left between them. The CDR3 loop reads CASSPAWPRSYEQYF. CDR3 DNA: TGTGCCAGCAGCCCCGCCTGGCCCCGCTCCTACGAGCAGTACTTC.

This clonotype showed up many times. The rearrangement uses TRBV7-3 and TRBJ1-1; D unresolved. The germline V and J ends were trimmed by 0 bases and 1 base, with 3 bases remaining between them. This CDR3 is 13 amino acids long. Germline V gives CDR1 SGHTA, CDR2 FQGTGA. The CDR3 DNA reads TGTGCCAGCAGCTTAACACCGAACACTGAAGCTTTCTTT. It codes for CASSLTPNTEAFF. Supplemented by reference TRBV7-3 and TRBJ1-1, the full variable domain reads GAGVSQTPSNKVTEKGKYVELRCDPISGHTALYWYRQSLGQGPEFLIYFQGTGAADDSGLPNDRFFAVRPEGSVSTLKIQRTERGDSAVYLCASSLTPNTEAFFGQGTRLTVV.

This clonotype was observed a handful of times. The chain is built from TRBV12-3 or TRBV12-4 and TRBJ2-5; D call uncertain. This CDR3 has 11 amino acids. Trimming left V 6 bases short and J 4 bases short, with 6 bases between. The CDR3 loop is CASRHTETQYF. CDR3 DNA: TGTGCCAGCAGACATACAGAGACCCAGTACTTC.

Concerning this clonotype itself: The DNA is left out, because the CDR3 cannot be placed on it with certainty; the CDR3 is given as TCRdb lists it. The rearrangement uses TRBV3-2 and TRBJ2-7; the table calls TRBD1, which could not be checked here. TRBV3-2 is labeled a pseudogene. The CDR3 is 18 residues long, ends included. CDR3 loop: CASSQEALVGGGTYEQYF.

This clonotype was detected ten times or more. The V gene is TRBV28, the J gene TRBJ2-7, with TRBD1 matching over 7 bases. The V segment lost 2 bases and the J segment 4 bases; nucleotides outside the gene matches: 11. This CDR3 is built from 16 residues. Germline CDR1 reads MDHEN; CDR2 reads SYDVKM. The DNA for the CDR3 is TGTGCCAGCAGTTTAGGCCCGCCAGGGGGTCGTTACGAGCAGTACTTC. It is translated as CASSLGPPGGRYEQYF.

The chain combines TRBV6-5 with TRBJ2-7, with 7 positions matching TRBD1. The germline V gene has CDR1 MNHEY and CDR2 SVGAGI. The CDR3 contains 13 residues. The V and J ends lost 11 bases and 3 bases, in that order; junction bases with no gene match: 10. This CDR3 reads CASGQGESYEQYF. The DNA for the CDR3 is TGTGCCTCAGGGCAGGGGGAAAGCTACGAGCAGTACTTC.

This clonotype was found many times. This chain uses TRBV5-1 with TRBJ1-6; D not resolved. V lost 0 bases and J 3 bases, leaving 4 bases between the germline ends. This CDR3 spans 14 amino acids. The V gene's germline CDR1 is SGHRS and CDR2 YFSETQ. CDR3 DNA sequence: TGCGCCAGCAGCTTGGACAGCTATAATTCACCCCTCCACTTT. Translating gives CASSLDSYNSPLHF.

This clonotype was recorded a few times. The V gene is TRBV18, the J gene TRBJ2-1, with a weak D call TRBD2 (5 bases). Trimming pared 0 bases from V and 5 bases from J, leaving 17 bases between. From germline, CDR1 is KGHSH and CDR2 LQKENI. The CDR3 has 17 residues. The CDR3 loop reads CASSPPSRASGNNEQFF. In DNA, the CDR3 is TGTGCCAGCTCACCACCGTCGCGGGCCTCCGGCAACAATGAGCAGTTCTTC.

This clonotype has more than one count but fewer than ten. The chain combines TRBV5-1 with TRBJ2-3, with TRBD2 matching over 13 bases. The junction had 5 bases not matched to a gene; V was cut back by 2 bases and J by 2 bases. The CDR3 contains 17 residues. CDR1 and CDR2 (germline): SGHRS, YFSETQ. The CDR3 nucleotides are TGCGCCAGCAGCTTAACTAGCGGGGGGGCCCCCACAGATACGCAGTATTTT. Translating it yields CASSLTSGGAPTDTQYF.

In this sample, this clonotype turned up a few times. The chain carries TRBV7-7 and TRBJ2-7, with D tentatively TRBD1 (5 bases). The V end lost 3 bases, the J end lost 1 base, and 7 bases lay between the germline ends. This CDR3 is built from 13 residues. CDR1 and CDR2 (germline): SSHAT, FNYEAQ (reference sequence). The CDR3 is CASSFRQSYEQYF. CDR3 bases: TGTGCCAGCAGCTTCCGACAGTCCTACGAGCAGTACTTC.

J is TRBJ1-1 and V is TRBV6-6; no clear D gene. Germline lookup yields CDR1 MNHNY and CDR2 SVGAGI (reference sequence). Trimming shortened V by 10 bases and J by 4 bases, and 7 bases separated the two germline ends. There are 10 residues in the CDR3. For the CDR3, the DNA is TGTGCCACCTCTCGCACTGAAGCTTTCTTT. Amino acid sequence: CATSRTEAFF.

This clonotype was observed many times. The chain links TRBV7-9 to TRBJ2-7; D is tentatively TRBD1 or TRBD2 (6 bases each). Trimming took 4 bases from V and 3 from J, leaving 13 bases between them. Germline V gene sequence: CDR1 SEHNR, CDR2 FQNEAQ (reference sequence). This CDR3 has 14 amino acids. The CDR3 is CASSWGAVGYEQYF. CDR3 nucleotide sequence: TGTGCCAGCAGCTGGGGGGCTGTAGGCTACGAGCAGTACTTC.

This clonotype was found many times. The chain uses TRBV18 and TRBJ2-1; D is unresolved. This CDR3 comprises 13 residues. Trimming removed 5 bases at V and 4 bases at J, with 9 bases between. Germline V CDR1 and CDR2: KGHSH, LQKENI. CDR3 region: CASSAVGYNEQFF. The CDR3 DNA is TGTGCCAGCTCAGCGGTGGGGTACAATGAGCAGTTCTTC.

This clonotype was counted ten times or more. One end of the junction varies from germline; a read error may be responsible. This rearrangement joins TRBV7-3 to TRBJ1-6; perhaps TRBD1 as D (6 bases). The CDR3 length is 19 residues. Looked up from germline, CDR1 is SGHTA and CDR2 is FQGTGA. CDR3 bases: TGTGCCAGCAGCTTAGGTTCGGGGGACACGAGCTCCTATAATTCACCCCTCCATTTT. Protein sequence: CASSLGSGDTSSYNSPLHF.

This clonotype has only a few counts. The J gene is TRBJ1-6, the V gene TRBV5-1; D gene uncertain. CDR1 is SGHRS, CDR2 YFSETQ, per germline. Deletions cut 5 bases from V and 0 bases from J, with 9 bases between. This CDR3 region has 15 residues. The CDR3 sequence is CASRRESSYNSPLHF. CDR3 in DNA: TGCGCCAGCAGGCGGGAGAGCTCCTATAATTCACCCCTCCACTTT.

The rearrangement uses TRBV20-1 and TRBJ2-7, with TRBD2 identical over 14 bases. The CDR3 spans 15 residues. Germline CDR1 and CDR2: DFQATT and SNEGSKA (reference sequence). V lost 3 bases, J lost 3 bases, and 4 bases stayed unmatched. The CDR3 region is CSASPGTSGGYEQYF. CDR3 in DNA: TGCAGTGCTAGCCCAGGGACTAGCGGGGGCTACGAGCAGTACTTC.

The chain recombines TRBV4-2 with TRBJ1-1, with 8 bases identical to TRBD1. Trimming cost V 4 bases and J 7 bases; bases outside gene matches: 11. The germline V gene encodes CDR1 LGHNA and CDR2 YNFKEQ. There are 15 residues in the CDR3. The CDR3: CASSRSGGQGGEAFF. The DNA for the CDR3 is TGTGCCAGCAGCCGCTCAGGCGGACAGGGAGGTGAAGCTTTCTTT.

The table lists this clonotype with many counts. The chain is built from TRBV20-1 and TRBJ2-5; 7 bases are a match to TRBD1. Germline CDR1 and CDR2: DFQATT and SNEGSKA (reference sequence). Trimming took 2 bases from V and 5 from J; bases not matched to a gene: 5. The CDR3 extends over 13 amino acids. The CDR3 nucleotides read TGCAGTGCTAGACCCGGGACAGCCGAGACCCAGTACTTC. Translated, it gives CSARPGTAETQYF.

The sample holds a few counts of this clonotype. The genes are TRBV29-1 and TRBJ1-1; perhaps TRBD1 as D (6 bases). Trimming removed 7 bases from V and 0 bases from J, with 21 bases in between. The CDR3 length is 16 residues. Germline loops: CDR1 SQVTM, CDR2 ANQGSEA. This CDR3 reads CSALRGGGSMNTEAFF. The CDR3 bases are TGCAGCGCCCTTCGGGGCGGGGGCTCCATGAACACTGAAGCTTTCTTT.

CDR3 coding DNA: TGCAGCGTTTCCCATCGACTAGCGGGGGGATCTTTCAATGAGCAGTTCTTC. Protein: CSVSHRLAGGSFNEQFF. V usage is TRBV29-1 and J usage is TRBJ2-1, with 13 bases lining up with TRBD2. Trimming took 5 bases from V and 6 from J; bases not matched to a gene: 13. Per germline, CDR1 SQVTM and CDR2 ANQGSEA. This CDR3 has 17 amino acids.

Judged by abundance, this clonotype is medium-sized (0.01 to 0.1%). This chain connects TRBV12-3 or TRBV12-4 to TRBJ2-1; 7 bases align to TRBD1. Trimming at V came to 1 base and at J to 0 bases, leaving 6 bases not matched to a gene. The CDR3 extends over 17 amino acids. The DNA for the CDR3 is TGTGCCAGCAGTTTAGGGGGACAGACTCTCTCCTACAATGAGCAGTTCTTC. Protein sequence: CASSLGGQTLSYNEQFF.

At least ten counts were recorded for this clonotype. The CDR3 loop is CASSPTGTSHPETQYF. CDR3 sequence (DNA): TGTGCCAGCAGCCCTACCGGGACTAGCCATCCGGAGACCCAGTACTTC. This rearrangement joins TRBV7-3 to TRBJ2-5; 9 bases line up with TRBD2. The CDR3 spans 16 residues. Germline loops: CDR1 SGHTA, CDR2 FQGTGA. J lost 5 bases, V lost 5 bases, and 12 bases had no gene match. The whole variable domain, filled in from reference TRBV7-3 and TRBJ2-5, reads GAGVSQTPSNKVTEKGKYVELRCDPISGHTALYWYRQSLGQGPEFLIYFQGTGAADDSGLPNDRFFAVRPEGSVSTLKIQRTERGDSAVYLCASSPTGTSHPETQYFGPGTRLLVL.

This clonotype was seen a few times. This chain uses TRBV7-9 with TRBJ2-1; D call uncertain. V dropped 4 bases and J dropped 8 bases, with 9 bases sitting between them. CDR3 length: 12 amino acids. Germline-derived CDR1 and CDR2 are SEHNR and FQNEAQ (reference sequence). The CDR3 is CASSSFRDEQFF. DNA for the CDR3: TGTGCCAGCAGCTCATTCCGGGATGAGCAGTTCTTC.